The clone carrying this TCR beta chain was counted at least ten times. Its antigen is unknown. This sample is part of a study of neurological immune-mediated disorders. Study-wide points: Falling below healthy controls, multiple sclerosis showed the least TCR clonal expansion, while HTLV-1-associated myelopathy showed the most.

Germline V gives CDR1 WSHSY, CDR2 SAAADI. The V and J ends lost 8 bases and 1 base, in that order; junction bases with no gene match: 8. CDR3 length equals 17 residues. TCRdb passed the 5' RACE reads through MiXCR, listing each CDR3 protein once. The sample has under 90,000 distinct CDR3 sequences, 9.4% seen once. Material for sequencing was PBMCs. The chain couples TRBV10-2 to TRBJ2-5; TRBD2 matches at 15 bases. This TCR derives from a man in his fifties in good health. As DNA, the CDR3 is TGCGCCAGCCGTCCGGGACTAGCGGGGGGCCTCCAAGAGACCCAGTACTTC. Translation: CASRPGLAGGLQETQYF.